This T cell receptor beta chain stems from a study of identical twins. The study's findings and limits: Where beta out-of-frame sequences were concerned, excess twin sharing was weaker. Twins shared out-of-frame alpha sequences with excess low generation probability.

CDR3 length equals 17 residues. The germline V and J ends were trimmed by 4 bases and 5 bases, with 22 bases remaining between them. Germline assignment: CDR1 KGHDR and CDR2 SFDVKD. Through template switching, a universal primer site was introduced, and the cDNA contained unique molecular identifiers. One entry per CDR3 protein results from TCRdb running MiXCR on the 5' RACE reads. The sample yields around 480,000 distinct CDR3 sequences, 12% to 15% seen once. This clonotype was found a few times. Its antigen is as yet unknown. All donors were healthy Caucasians. These records were also assigned to another study, of yellow fever vaccine responses in identical twins.

The source is a woman between 18 and 29 years old in good health. The chain couples TRBV24-1 to TRBJ1-1; D gene ambiguous. Specimen: CD4+ T cells sorted from blood. CDR3 region: CATSDRPVLGRGTEAFF. The DNA of the CDR3 is TGTGCCACCAGTGACCGTCCAGTCCTGGGTCGGGGAACTGAAGCTTTCTTT.